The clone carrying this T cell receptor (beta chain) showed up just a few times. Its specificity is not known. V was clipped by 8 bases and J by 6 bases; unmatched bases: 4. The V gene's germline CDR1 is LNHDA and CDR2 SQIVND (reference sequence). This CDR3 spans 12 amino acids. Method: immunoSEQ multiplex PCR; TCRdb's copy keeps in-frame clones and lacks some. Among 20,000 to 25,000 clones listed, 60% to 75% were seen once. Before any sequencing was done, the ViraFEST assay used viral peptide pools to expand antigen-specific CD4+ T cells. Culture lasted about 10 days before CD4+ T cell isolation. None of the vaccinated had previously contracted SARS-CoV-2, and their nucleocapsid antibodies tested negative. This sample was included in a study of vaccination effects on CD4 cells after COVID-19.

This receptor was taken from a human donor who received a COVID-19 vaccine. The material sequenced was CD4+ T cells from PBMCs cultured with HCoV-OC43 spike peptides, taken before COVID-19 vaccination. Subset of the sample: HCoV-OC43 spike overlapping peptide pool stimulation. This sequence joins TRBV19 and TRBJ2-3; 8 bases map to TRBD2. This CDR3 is CASRSGGDTQYF. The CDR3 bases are TGTGCCAGTCGGAGCGGGGGCGATACGCAGTATTTT.